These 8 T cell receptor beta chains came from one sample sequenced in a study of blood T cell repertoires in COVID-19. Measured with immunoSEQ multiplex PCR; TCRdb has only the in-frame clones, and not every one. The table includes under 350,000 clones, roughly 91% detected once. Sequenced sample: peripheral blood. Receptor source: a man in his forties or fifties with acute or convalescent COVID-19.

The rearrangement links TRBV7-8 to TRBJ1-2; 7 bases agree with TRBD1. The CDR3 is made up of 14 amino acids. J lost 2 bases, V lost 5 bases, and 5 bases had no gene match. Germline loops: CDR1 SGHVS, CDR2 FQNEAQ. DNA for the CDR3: TGTGCCAGCAGCCCCATGACAGGGAACTATGGCTACACCTTC. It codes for CASSPMTGNYGYTF.

CDR3 nucleotide sequence: TGCAGTGCTAGTGCGGGACTAGCTAGAGATACGCAGTATTTT. Its translation: CSASAGLARDTQYF. This rearrangement joins TRBV20-1 to TRBJ2-3; 9 nucleotides match TRBD2. This CDR3 comprises 14 residues. Per germline, CDR1 DFQATT and CDR2 SNEGSKA (reference sequence). V trimming: 3 bases; J trimming: 5 bases; junction bases outside the gene matches: 6.

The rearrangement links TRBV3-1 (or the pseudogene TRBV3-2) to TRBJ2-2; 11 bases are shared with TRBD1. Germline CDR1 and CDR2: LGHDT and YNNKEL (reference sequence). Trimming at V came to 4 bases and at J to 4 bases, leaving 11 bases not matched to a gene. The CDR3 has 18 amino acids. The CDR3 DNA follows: TGTGCCAGCAGCCCTAGGACAGGGGGCATTTTTAGCACCGGGGAGCTGTTTTTT. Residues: CASSPRTGGIFSTGELFF.

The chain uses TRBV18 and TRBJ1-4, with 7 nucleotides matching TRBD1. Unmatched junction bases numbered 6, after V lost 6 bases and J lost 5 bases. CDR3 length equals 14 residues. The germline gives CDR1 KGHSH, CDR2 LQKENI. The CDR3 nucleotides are TGTGCCAGCTCGCGGGACAGCGTAAATGAAAAACTGTTTTTT. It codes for CASSRDSVNEKLFF.

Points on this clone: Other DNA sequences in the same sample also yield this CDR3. Here the CDR3 reads CASSTRDSNYGYTF. The CDR3 DNA is TGTGCCAGTAGTACCCGGGACAGTAACTATGGCTACACCTTC. The chain has TRBV19 and TRBJ1-2, with 7 bases aligning to TRBD1. Germline V CDR1 and CDR2: LNHDA, SQIVND (reference sequence). The junction had 3 bases not matched to a gene; V was cut back by 4 bases and J by 1 base. CDR3 length equals 14 residues.

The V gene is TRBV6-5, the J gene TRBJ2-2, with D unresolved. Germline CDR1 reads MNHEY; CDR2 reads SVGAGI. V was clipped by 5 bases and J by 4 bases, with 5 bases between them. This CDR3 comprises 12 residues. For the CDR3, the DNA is TGTGCCAGCAGTATCCGCACCGGGGAGCTGTTTTTT. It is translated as CASSIRTGELFF.

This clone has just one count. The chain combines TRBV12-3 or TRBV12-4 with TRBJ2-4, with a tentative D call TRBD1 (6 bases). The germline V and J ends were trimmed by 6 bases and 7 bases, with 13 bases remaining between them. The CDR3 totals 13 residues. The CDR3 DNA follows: TGTGCCAGCAGCCTCGTTGGGGGCAACATTCAGTACTTC. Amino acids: CASSLVGGNIQYF.

CDR3: CASSSAGQANEKLFF. CDR3 bases: TGTGCCAGCAGTTCCGCGGGACAGGCTAATGAAAAACTGTTTTTT. The chain links TRBV6-5 to TRBJ1-4; TRBD1 aligns across 8 bases. The CDR3 is 15 residues long. Germline CDR1 reads MNHEY; CDR2 reads SVGAGI. V lost 4 bases and J lost 3; bases outside the gene matches: 4.